This T cell receptor (beta chain) was sequenced in a study of T cell responses to AZD1222 COVID-19 vaccine. V shed 5 bases, J shed 7 bases, and the junction held 7 bases outside the gene matches. CDR3 size: 16 residues. CDR1 and CDR2 (germline): MRHNA, SNTAGT. In its sample, this clone was seen once. Its target is unknown. Broader study findings: Most donors were white British, females outnumbered males, and clonal diversity was possibly underestimated. Nearly half of spike-specific TCRs reportedly target variant regions that are unmutated in the B.1.351 and B.1.1.7 variants. Spike-specific TCR breadth and depth rose after two AZD1222 doses. There were vaccine-associated CD4 TCRs across spike, dominant at 160-218 and 743-854.

The protocol was immunoSEQ multiplex PCR, while the TCRdb copy is restricted to in-frame clones and leaves out a portion. The sample has 60,000 to 70,000 clones; roughly four fifths are singletons. The chain carries TRBV6-4 and TRBJ2-1, with 14 positions matching TRBD2. The source material was peripheral blood, sampled on day 0 of AZD1222 vaccination. The sequence derives from an adult in good health. CDR3 nucleotides: TGTGCCAGCAGTCCGACTAGCGGGGGGGGCTATAATGAGCAGTTCTTC. Encoded protein: CASSPTSGGGYNEQFF.